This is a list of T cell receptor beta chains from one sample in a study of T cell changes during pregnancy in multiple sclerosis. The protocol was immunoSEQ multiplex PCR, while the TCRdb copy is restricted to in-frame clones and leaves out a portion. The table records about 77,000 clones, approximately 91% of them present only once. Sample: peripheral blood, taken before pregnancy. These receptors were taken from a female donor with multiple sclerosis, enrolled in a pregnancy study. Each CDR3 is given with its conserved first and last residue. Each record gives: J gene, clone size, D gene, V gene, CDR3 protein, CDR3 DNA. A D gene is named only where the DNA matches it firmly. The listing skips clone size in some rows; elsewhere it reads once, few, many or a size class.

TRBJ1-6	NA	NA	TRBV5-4	CASSSADSPLHF	TGTGCCAGCAGCTCGGCGGATTCACCCCTCCACTTT
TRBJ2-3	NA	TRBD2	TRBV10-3	CAISEHLAGGYDSTDTQYF	TGTGCCATCAGTGAGCACCTAGCGGGGGGATACGACAGCACAGATACGCAGTATTTT
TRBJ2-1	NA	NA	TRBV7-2	CASSQNRNEQFF	TGTGCCAGCAGCCAGAACCGCAATGAGCAGTTCTTC
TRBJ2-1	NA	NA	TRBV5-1	CASSSGVSYNEQFF	TGCGCCAGCAGCTCGGGGGTCTCCTACAATGAGCAGTTCTTC
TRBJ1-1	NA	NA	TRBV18	CASSPEWGLNTEAFF	TGTGCCAGCTCACCTGAATGGGGGCTTAACACTGAAGCTTTCTTT
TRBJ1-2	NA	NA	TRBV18	CASSPEVVNYGYTF	TGTGCCAGCTCACCGGAGGTAGTAAACTATGGCTACACCTTC
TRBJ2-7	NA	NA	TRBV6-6	CASSYRAYEQYF	TGTGCCAGCAGTTACAGAGCCTACGAGCAGTACTTC
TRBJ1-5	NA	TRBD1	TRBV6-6	CASSPGQGVQPQHF	TGTGCCAGCAGCCCCGGACAGGGCGTGCAGCCCCAGCATTTT
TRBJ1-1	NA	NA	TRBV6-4	CASSLSMNTEAFF	TGTGCCAGCAGTCTGAGCATGAACACTGAAGCTTTCTTT
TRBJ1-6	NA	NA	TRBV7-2	CASSDRRTALNSPLHF	TGTGCCAGCAGCGACAGGAGGACAGCCCTAAATTCACCCCTCCACTTT
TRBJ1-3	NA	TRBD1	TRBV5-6	CASSRGTGVRNTIYF	TGTGCCAGCAGCCGCGGGACAGGGGTGAGAAACACCATATATTTT
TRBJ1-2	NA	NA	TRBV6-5	CASRSTGFYGYTF	TGTGCCAGCAGGTCGACTGGATTCTATGGCTACACCTTC
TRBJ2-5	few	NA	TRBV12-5	CASGLVRTPGETQYF	TGTGCTAGTGGTTTGGTACGGACTCCGGGGGAGACCCAGTACTTC
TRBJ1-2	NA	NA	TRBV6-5	CASSYYGTLGYGYTF	TGTGCCAGCAGTTACTACGGGACTTTAGGCTATGGCTACACCTTC
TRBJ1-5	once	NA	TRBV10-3	CAIPPNCPRAAQPQHF	TGTGCCATCCCCCCGAATTGCCCGAGGGCTGCTCAGCCCCAGCATTTT
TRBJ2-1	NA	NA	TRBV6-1	CASSEGDRIKEFF	TGTGCCAGCAGTGAAGGCGACAGGATCAAGGAGTTCTTC
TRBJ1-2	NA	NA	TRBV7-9	CASSFLFRSNYGYTF	TGTGCCAGCAGCTTTTTATTCCGTTCTAACTATGGCTACACCTTC
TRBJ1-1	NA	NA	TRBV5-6	CASNRLGGTEAFF	TGTGCCAGCAACCGACTCGGGGGCACTGAAGCTTTCTTT
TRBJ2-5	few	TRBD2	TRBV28	CASSTLAGPPGETQYF	TGTGCCAGCAGTACACTAGCGGGGCCTCCGGGAGAGACCCAGTACTTC
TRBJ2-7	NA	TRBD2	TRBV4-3	CASSRRGDSYEQYF	TGCGCCAGCAGCCGACGGGGGGACTCCTACGAGCAGTACTTC
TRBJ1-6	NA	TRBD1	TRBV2	CASRTDRVGSPLHF	TGTGCCAGCAGGACGGACAGGGTGGGTTCACCCCTCCACTTT
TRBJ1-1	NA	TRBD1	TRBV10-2	CASSEPGGTEAFF	TGCGCCAGCAGTGAACCAGGGGGGACTGAAGCTTTCTTT
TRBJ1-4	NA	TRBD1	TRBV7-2	CASSSQRGSRDSSEKLFF	TGTGCCAGCAGCTCCCAGCGTGGGTCCCGGGACAGTAGCGAAAAACTGTTTTTT